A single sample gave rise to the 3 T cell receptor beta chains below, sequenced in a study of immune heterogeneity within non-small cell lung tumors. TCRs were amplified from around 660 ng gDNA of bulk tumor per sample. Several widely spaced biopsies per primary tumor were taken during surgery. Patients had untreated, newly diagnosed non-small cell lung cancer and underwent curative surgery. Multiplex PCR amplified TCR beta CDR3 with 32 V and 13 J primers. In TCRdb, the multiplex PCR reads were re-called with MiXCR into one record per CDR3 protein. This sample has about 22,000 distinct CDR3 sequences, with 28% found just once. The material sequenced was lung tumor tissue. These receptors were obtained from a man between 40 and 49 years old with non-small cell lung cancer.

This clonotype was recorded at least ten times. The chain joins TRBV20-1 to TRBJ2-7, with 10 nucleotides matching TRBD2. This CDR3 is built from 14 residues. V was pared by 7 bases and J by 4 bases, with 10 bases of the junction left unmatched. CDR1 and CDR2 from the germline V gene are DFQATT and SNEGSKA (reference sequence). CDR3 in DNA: TGCAGTGTTAGGGGGACTAGCGAGATGTACGAGCAGTACTTC. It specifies CSVRGTSEMYEQYF.

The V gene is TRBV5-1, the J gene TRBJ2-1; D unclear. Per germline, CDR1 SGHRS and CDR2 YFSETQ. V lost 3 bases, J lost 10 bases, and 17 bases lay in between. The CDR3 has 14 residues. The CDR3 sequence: CASSSSPLSEEQFF. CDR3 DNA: TGCGCCAGCAGCTCTTCCCCCCTATCGGAAGAGCAGTTCTTC.

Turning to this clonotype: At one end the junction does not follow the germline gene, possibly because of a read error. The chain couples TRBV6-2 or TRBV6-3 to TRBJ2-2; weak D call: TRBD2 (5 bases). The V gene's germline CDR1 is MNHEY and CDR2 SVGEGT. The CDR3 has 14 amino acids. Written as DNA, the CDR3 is TGTGCCATCAGTGACTACTTGAACACCGGGGAGCTGTTTTTT. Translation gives CAISDYLNTGELFF.